Presented here are 13 T cell receptor beta chains from one specimen sequenced in a study of blood T cell repertoires in COVID-19. Measured with immunoSEQ multiplex PCR; TCRdb has only the in-frame clones, and not every one. This sample has 200,000 to 300,000 clones, with around 85% found just once. The specimen was PBMCs or T cells enriched from blood (not recorded which). The receptors derive from a woman aged 40 to 49 with acute COVID-19.

V and J are TRBV5-4 and TRBJ1-1; 8 positions agree with TRBD1. This CDR3 is built from 17 residues. V lost 4 bases, J lost 0 bases, and 11 bases stayed unmatched. Germline values: CDR1 SGHNT, CDR2 YYREEE (reference sequence). CDR3 coding DNA: TGTGCCAGCAGCGGCTCCACGACAGGGGCTCTGAACACTGAAGCTTTCTTT. Its translation is CASSGSTTGALNTEAFF.

This chain uses TRBV19 with TRBJ1-4; D is possibly TRBD1 (5 bases). CDR3 length equals 14 residues. The germline CDR1 and CDR2 sequences are LNHDA and SQIVND (reference sequence). V was shortened by 5 bases and J by 6 bases, with 13 bases between the two germline ends. This CDR3 is CASSPPGPDEKLFF. The CDR3 coding sequence is TGTGCCAGTAGTCCTCCAGGGCCGGATGAAAAACTGTTTTTT.

V and J are TRBV9 and TRBJ1-2; 9 positions agree with TRBD1. The CDR3 is 16 residues long. The V gene end was trimmed by 0 bases and the J gene end by 6 bases; junction bases not matched to a gene: 9. Germline CDR1 is SGDLS and CDR2 is YYNGEE. CDR3 sequence: CASSVEDRGSMHGYTF. The CDR3 coding sequence is TGTGCCAGCAGCGTAGAAGACAGGGGGAGTATGCATGGCTACACCTTC.

The V gene is TRBV28, the J gene TRBJ1-4; TRBD1 is a possible D gene (5 bases). Trimming pared 4 bases from V and 5 bases from J, leaving 5 bases between. The CDR3 sequence is 12 residues long. Germline CDR1 reads MDHEN; CDR2 reads SYDVKM. In DNA, the CDR3 is TGTGCCAGCAGTTCAGGGAATGAAAAACTGTTTTTT. Translation gives CASSSGNEKLFF.

The chain combines TRBV10-3 with TRBJ1-2; 8 nucleotides agree with TRBD1. Trimming removed 7 bases from V and 3 bases from J; junction bases left unmatched: 7. This CDR3 comprises 14 residues. Germline CDR1 and CDR2: ENHRY and SYGVKD. This chain's CDR3 is CAIMSTGGDYGYTF. The DNA of the CDR3 is TGTGCCATCATGTCTACAGGGGGAGACTATGGCTACACCTTC.

The J gene is TRBJ2-1, the V gene TRBV30; 7 bases map to TRBD1. This CDR3 contains 13 residues. V lost 7 bases, J lost 4 bases, and 7 bases stayed unmatched. The germline V gene has CDR1 GTSNPN and CDR2 SVGIG (reference sequence). In DNA, the CDR3 is TGTGCCTTGCCGGGACAGTCATACAATGAGCAGTTCTTC. This sequence encodes CALPGQSYNEQFF.

The chain uses TRBV7-9 and TRBJ2-1; 7 bases map to TRBD2. This CDR3 contains 11 residues. The germline CDR1 and CDR2 sequences are SEHNR and FQNEAQ (reference sequence). J gave up 12 bases and V 5 bases, and 4 bases lay outside the gene matches. CDR3 loop: CASSPGLVQFF. DNA of the CDR3: TGTGCCAGCAGCCCAGGACTAGTGCAGTTCTTC.

The V gene is TRBV19, the J gene TRBJ2-1; 7 bases are a match to TRBD2. The CDR3 consists of 17 residues. CDR1 and CDR2 (germline): LNHDA, SQIVND (reference sequence). Trimming took 3 bases from V and 0 from J; bases not matched to a gene: 8. CDR3 nucleotide sequence: TGTGCCAGTAGTATTACGGGAGGCCCTAGCTCCTACAATGAGCAGTTCTTC. This encodes CASSITGGPSSYNEQFF.

V is TRBV13 and J is TRBJ2-6, with TRBD1 as a possible D gene (6 bases). Germline-derived CDR1 and CDR2 are PRHDT and FYEKMQ (reference sequence). With 8 bases removed from V and 0 bases from J, the gap between germline ends came to 11 bases. The CDR3 length is 15 residues. DNA for the CDR3: TGTGCCAGCTCGGACAGTGACTCTGGGGCCAACGTCCTGACTTTC. As protein: CASSDSDSGANVLTF.

The chain has TRBV5-8 and TRBJ2-1; TRBD1 matches 11 bases. CDR1 is SGHTS, CDR2 YDEGEE, per germline. J was trimmed by 5 bases and V by 3 bases; bases with no gene match: 10. The CDR3 runs to 17 residues. The CDR3 DNA sequence: TGTGCCAGCAGCTCCGGACAGGGGGCGATTCATCACAATGAGCAGTTCTTC. Translating it yields CASSSGQGAIHHNEQFF. The full variable domain, rest sourced from reference TRBV5-8 and TRBJ2-1, is EAGVTQSPTHLIKTRGQQATLRCSPISGHTSVYWYQQALGLGLQFLLWYDEGEERNRGNFPPRFSGRQFPNYSSELNVNALELEDSALYLCASSSGQGAIHHNEQFFGPGTRLTVL.

The J gene is TRBJ2-7, the V gene TRBV29-1; 10 positions match TRBD2. This CDR3 region has 13 residues. J lost 1 base, V lost 5 bases, and 2 bases had no gene match. Germline lookup yields CDR1 SQVTM and CDR2 ANQGSEA. The CDR3 nucleotides are TGCAGCGTTCTAGCGGGAGTTTCCTACGAGCAGTACTTC. Amino acid sequence: CSVLAGVSYEQYF.

This clone came up a few times. This CDR3 is CASSLGSFVGYTF. CDR3 coding DNA: TGTGCCAGCAGCTTAGGCAGTTTTGTCGGCTACACCTTC. The J gene is TRBJ1-2, the V gene TRBV7-9; D remains unclear. The V gene's germline CDR1 is SEHNR and CDR2 FQNEAQ (reference sequence). Trimming stripped 1 base from V and 8 bases from J, with 11 bases between. The CDR3 contains 13 residues.

The V gene is TRBV19, the J gene TRBJ2-1; a weak D match, TRBD2 (5 bases). The CDR3 runs to 16 residues. CDR1 is LNHDA and CDR2 is SQIVND in the germline V gene (reference sequence). Deletions cut 8 bases from V and 4 bases from J, with 21 bases between. CDR3 amino acids: CASGLPGKRLYNEQFF. Here the CDR3 DNA reads TGTGCCAGTGGACTGCCTGGTAAACGGCTTTACAATGAGCAGTTCTTC.